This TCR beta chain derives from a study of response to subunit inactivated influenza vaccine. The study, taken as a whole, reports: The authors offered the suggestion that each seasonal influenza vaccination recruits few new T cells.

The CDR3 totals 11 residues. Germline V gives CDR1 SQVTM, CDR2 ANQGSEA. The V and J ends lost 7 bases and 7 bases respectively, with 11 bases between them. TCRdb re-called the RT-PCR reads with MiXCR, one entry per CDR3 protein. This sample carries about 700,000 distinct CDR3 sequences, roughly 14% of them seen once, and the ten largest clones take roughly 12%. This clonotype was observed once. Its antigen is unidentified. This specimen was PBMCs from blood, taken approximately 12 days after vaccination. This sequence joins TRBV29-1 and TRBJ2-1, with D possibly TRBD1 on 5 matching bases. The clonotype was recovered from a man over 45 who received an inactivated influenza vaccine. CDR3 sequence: CSGVQGNEQFF. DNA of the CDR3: TGCAGCGGGGTGCAGGGAAATGAGCAGTTCTTC.